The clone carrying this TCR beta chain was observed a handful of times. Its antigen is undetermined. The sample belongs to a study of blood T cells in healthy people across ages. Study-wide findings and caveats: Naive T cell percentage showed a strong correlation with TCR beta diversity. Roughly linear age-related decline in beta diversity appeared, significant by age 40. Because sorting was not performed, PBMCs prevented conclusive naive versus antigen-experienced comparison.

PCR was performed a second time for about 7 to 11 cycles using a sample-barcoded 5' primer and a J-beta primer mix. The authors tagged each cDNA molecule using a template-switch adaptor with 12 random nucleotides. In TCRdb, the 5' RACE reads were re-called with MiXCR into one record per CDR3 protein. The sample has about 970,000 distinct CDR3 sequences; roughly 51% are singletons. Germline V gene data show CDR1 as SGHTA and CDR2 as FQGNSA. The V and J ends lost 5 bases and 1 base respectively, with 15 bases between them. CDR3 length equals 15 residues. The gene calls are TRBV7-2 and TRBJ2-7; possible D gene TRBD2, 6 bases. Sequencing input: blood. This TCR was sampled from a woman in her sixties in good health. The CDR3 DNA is TGTGCCAGCAGCCTCGGGAGCTCCCCGTCCTACGAGCAGTACTTC. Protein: CASSLGSSPSYEQYF.